The present TCR beta chain was sequenced within a study of spatial heterogeneity in lung cancer. Whole-study results and caveats: Ubiquitous expanded tumor TCRs showed up in blood more at resection than follow-up.

Time point reported: sample taken at primary tumor resection. Donors were around 70 untreated early-stage non-small cell lung cancer patients. Unsorted whole RNA from tumor, nontumor lung or frozen PBMC underwent sequencing. Every TCR cDNA molecule carried a tag that served as a unique molecular identifier. From the 5' RACE reads, TCRdb called clonotypes with MiXCR, one entry per CDR3 protein. Seen here are under 40,000 distinct CDR3 sequences, approximately 5.2% observed once, and the top ten hold around 25%. As concerns this clonotype: The antigen remains unidentified.

The V segment lost 6 bases and the J segment 6 bases; nucleotides outside the gene matches: 8. The CDR3 runs to 14 residues. From germline, CDR1 is LNHDA and CDR2 SQIVND (reference sequence). The TCR originated in a female donor with early-stage non-small cell lung cancer. This material consisted of PBMCs, taken at surgery. This sequence joins TRBV19 and TRBJ2-3, with 8 bases that match TRBD1. The CDR3 DNA reads TGTGCCAGTAGGGCGGACAGGGACAGCGATACGCAGTATTTT. It encodes CASRADRDSDTQYF.